This T cell receptor (beta chain) was captured by sequencing in a study of neoadjuvant nivolumab and ipilimumab in lung cancer. Method: immunoSEQ multiplex PCR; TCRdb's copy keeps in-frame clones and lacks some. The sample has 40,000 to 55,000 clones, about 89% seen once. This CDR3 has 16 residues. CDR1 and CDR2 from the germline V gene are SGHDT and YYEEEE. J gave up 3 bases and V 1 base, and 7 bases lay outside the gene matches. The sample holds one count of this clone. Antigen: not known. Study findings and constraints: Blood richness before therapy tracked richness in tumors resected after neoadjuvant therapy. Only two of four nivolumab-treated tumors gained richness and clonality by surgery.

The sequence derives from an adult with non-small cell lung cancer. Some clones in this sample may be carry-over from other donors' samples. Sequencing was performed on blood, taken before neoadjuvant nivolumab, alone or with ipilimumab. The chain uses TRBV5-6 and TRBJ2-3, with TRBD2 matching 8 bases. The CDR3 here is CASSLTWASGTDTQYF. The CDR3 nucleotides are TGTGCCAGCAGCTTGACGTGGGCTAGCGGGACAGATACGCAGTATTTT. The complete variable domain, with remaining parts taken from reference TRBV5-6 and TRBJ2-3, reads DAGVTQSPTHLIKTRGQQVTLRCSPKSGHDTVSWYQQALGQGPQFIFQYYEEEERQRGNFPDRFSGHQFPNYSSELNVNALLLGDSALYLCASSLTWASGTDTQYFGPGTRLTVL.